The 24 T cell receptor beta chains reported below all come from one sample, sequenced in a study of radiation and T cells in renal cell carcinoma. Time point given: blood 4 weeks post-SBRT, at nephrectomy. Treatment meaning: 15 Gy SBRT to primary tumor, nephrectomy 4 weeks later. Assay: immunoSEQ multiplex PCR; the TCRdb copy retains only in-frame clones and omits some. The sample comprises 97,000 or so clones, around 84% of which are singletons, and 6.5% to 8% rests with the top ten. The material was blood, obtained from a patient whose treatment included radiotherapy and nephrectomy. These TCRs come from a man in his fifties or sixties with renal cell carcinoma.

V gene TRBV29-1 combines with J gene TRBJ2-7; D is undetermined. The length of the CDR3 is 14 residues. Trimming took off 4 bases at V and 0 bases at J, with 13 bases between the two ends. The V gene's germline CDR1 is SQVTM and CDR2 ANQGSEA. CDR3 sequence (DNA): TGCAGCGTTGGTCGAAAGGGTAACTCCTACGAGCAGTACTTC. It translates to CSVGRKGNSYEQYF.

This sequence joins TRBV28 and TRBJ1-4; 7 nucleotides line up with TRBD1. The CDR3 sequence is 14 residues long. From germline, CDR1 is MDHEN and CDR2 SYDVKM. J was trimmed by 5 bases and V by 7 bases; bases with no gene match: 7. CDR3 loop: CASIRAGGNEKLFF. The CDR3 nucleotides read TGTGCCAGCATTAGGGCAGGGGGAAATGAAAAACTGTTTTTT.

This clone was detected only once. This chain joins TRBV15 and TRBJ2-5, with D perhaps matching TRBD1 (5 bases). Per the germline V gene, CDR1 is LNHNV and CDR2 is YYDKDF (reference sequence). The CDR3 length is 17 residues. V lost 0 bases and J 5 bases, leaving 19 bases between the germline ends. CDR3 sequence (DNA): TGTGCCACCAGCAGAGAGCTCTTCAGGGCCGTTACGGAGACCCAGTACTTC. This gives the protein CATSRELFRAVTETQYF.

The chain carries TRBV5-1 and TRBJ2-2; tentative D call: TRBD1 (6 bases). The germline CDR1 and CDR2 sequences are SGHRS and YFSETQ. There are 16 residues in the CDR3. V dropped 4 bases and J dropped 9 bases, with 22 bases sitting between them. The CDR3: CASSQSGRGNTRELFF. The CDR3 DNA follows: TGCGCCAGCAGCCAGTCGGGCAGGGGCAACACGAGGGAGCTGTTTTTT.

The chain is built from TRBV19 and TRBJ2-2; D is possibly TRBD1 (5 bases). The germline V gene encodes CDR1 LNHDA and CDR2 SQIVND (reference sequence). Trimming pared 6 bases from V and 7 bases from J, leaving 9 bases between. This CDR3 comprises 12 residues. The CDR3 DNA follows: TGTGCCAGTAGGCCTCAGGGCGGGGAGCTGTTTTTT. Amino acids: CASRPQGGELFF.

This clone has only one observation. V usage is TRBV6-1 and J usage is TRBJ2-6; D is unclear. V shed 8 bases and J shed 1 base, with 9 bases lying between them. The CDR3 covers 14 residues. Per the germline V gene, CDR1 is MNHNS and CDR2 is SASEGT. CDR3 region: CASLWVSGANVLTF. CDR3 nucleotide sequence: TGTGCCAGCTTGTGGGTTTCTGGGGCCAACGTCCTGACTTTC.

In this sample, this clone turned up a few times. The V gene is TRBV29-1, the J gene TRBJ1-1; no clear D. Between the trimmed V and J ends, which lost 1 base and 13 bases, there was a span of 16 bases. The CDR3 has 12 residues. In germline, CDR1 is SQVTM, CDR2 ANQGSEA. The chain's CDR3 is CSVEVPGARVFF. CDR3 nucleotide sequence: TGCAGCGTTGAAGTCCCCGGCGCCCGAGTTTTCTTT.

The gene calls are TRBV18 and TRBJ2-3; the D call may be TRBD1 or TRBD2 (5 bases each). The CDR3 is 14 amino acids. V was trimmed by 3 bases and J by 3 bases, leaving 10 bases between them. Germline V gene data show CDR1 as KGHSH and CDR2 as LQKENI. As DNA, the CDR3 is TGTGCCAGCTCACCCCTGGGGGAGACAGATACGCAGTATTTT. Protein product: CASSPLGETDTQYF.

V usage is TRBV28 and J usage is TRBJ1-5; TRBD1 agrees at 12 bases. The J segment lost 1 base and the V segment lost 7 bases, leaving 5 bases of the junction unmatched. This CDR3 is built from 16 residues. Per the germline V gene, CDR1 is MDHEN and CDR2 is SYDVKM. The chain's CDR3 is CASTRDRGQSNQPQHF. The CDR3, as DNA: TGTGCCAGCACCCGGGACAGGGGGCAGAGCAATCAGCCCCAGCATTTT.

The rearrangement links TRBV5-1 to TRBJ2-1, with 8 bases that match TRBD1. Germline CDR1 is SGHRS and CDR2 is YFSETQ. Unmatched junction bases numbered 5, after V lost 0 bases and J lost 3 bases. The CDR3 is made up of 16 amino acids. CDR3 DNA: TGCGCCAGCAGCTTGGCTGACAGGGGTAACTACAATGAGCAGTTCTTC. Translating gives CASSLADRGNYNEQFF. The whole variable domain, filled in from reference TRBV5-1 and TRBJ2-1, reads KAGVTQTPRYLIKTRGQQVTLSCSPISGHRSVSWYQQTPGQGLQFLFEYFSETQRNKGNFPGRFSGRQFSNSRSEMNVSTLELGDSALYLCASSLADRGNYNEQFFGPGTRLTVL.

The rearrangement uses TRBV5-1 and TRBJ1-4, with D possibly matching TRBD1 (5 bases). The CDR3 loop spans 14 amino acids. Looked up from germline, CDR1 is SGHRS and CDR2 is YFSETQ. V lost 4 bases, J lost 4 bases, and 11 bases lay in between. CDR3 in DNA: TGCGCCAGCAGCCCCAGGGAATATAATGAAAAACTGTTTTTT. Translation: CASSPREYNEKLFF.

The V gene is TRBV4-2, the J gene TRBJ2-5; D not resolved. Germline CDR1 LGHNA, CDR2 YNFKEQ. This CDR3 region has 12 residues. V lost 1 base, J lost 6 bases, and 6 bases lay in between. The CDR3 here is CASSQVPKTQYF. Written as DNA, the CDR3 is TGTGCCAGCAGCCAAGTCCCCAAGACCCAGTACTTC.

This rearrangement joins TRBV7-2 to TRBJ2-1; 10 bases are shared with TRBD2. The CDR3 covers 18 residues. Germline lookup yields CDR1 SGHTA and CDR2 FQGNSA. J was trimmed by 0 bases and V by 5 bases; bases with no gene match: 10. In DNA form, the CDR3 reads TGTGCCAGCAGCCGGACTAGCGGCCCCAGGAGCTCCTACAATGAGCAGTTCTTC. Translated: CASSRTSGPRSSYNEQFF.

V is TRBV29-1 and J is TRBJ2-3; D is unclear. The CDR3 is 15 amino acids. V dropped 4 bases and J dropped 2 bases, with 16 bases sitting between them. Germline V lookup: CDR1 SQVTM, CDR2 ANQGSEA. The CDR3 DNA reads as TGCAGCGTTGGTCTCCTGCGAGCGCCCACAGATACGCAGTATTTT. This encodes CSVGLLRAPTDTQYF.

The V call is TRBV7-3, the J call TRBJ2-7; 10 positions match TRBD1. CDR1 is SGHTA and CDR2 is FQGTGA in the germline V gene. Trimming at V came to 2 bases and at J to 4 bases, leaving 5 bases not matched to a gene. This CDR3 spans 15 amino acids. The CDR3 sequence: CASSLSGQGIYEQYF. The CDR3 nucleotides are TGTGCCAGCAGCTTATCGGGACAGGGGATATACGAGCAGTACTTC.

The rearrangement joins TRBV4-3 to TRBJ1-1; 7 nucleotides match TRBD1. Germline V lookup: CDR1 LGHNA, CDR2 YSLEER. V trimming: 1 base; J trimming: 4 bases; junction bases outside the gene matches: 9. The CDR3 is 16 amino acids. CDR3 sequence reads: CASSQVQGLGGTEAFF. DNA for the CDR3: TGCGCCAGCAGCCAAGTACAGGGGTTAGGGGGCACTGAAGCTTTCTTT.

The chain employs TRBV18 and TRBJ2-7; 7 nucleotides match TRBD1. V lost 3 bases to trimming and J lost 5 bases; unmatched junction nucleotides: 22. The germline V gene has CDR1 KGHSH and CDR2 LQKENI. There are 19 residues in the CDR3. The CDR3 spells CASSPFVTPRDSQLHEQYF. The CDR3 region has the DNA TGTGCCAGCTCACCGTTTGTGACCCCCAGGGACAGCCAACTTCACGAGCAGTACTTC.

J is TRBJ1-1 and V is TRBV7-9; a possible D gene is TRBD1 (5 bases). Germline CDR1 and CDR2: SEHNR and FQNEAQ (reference sequence). The CDR3 contains 14 residues. The V end was cut by 5 bases, the J end by 1 base, with 11 bases between. In DNA form, the CDR3 reads TGTGCCAGCAGCGTCTCGGGGCAGAACACTGAAGCTTTCTTT. This encodes CASSVSGQNTEAFF.

The V gene is TRBV5-4, the J gene TRBJ2-1, with D perhaps TRBD2 (6 bases). Trimming cost V 4 bases and J 2 bases, with 13 bases left between them. The V gene's germline CDR1 is SGHNT and CDR2 YYREEE (reference sequence). CDR3 length: 15 amino acids. CDR3 DNA: TGTGCCAGCAGCCTGCACGGGAGTACCTACAATGAGCAGTTCTTC. This translates into CASSLHGSTYNEQFF.

This clone was counted between two and nine times. V and J are TRBV5-6 and TRBJ2-5; D uncertain. Germline assignment: CDR1 SGHDT and CDR2 YYEEEE. This CDR3 is 12 amino acids long. V was cut by 2 bases and J by 4 bases, with 6 bases left in between. CDR3: CASSLFRETQYF. The CDR3 DNA follows: TGTGCCAGCAGCTTATTCCGAGAGACCCAGTACTTC.

The V gene is TRBV6-5, the J gene TRBJ2-4, with a weak D call TRBD1 (6 bases). From germline, CDR1 is MNHEY and CDR2 SVGAGI. Trimming took off 6 bases at V and 0 bases at J, with 12 bases between the two ends. The CDR3 loop spans 15 amino acids. The CDR3 loop reads CASRDQGLAKNIQYF. In DNA form, the CDR3 reads TGTGCCAGCAGGGACCAGGGGCTAGCCAAAAACATTCAGTACTTC.

This rearrangement joins TRBV19 to TRBJ2-5; D unresolved. Germline V lookup: CDR1 LNHDA, CDR2 SQIVND (reference sequence). This CDR3 comprises 13 residues. The ends were cut back, 3 bases at V and 2 bases at J, with 7 bases in the middle. The CDR3 here is CASSIPPQETQYF. DNA for the CDR3: TGTGCCAGTAGTATCCCACCGCAAGAGACCCAGTACTTC. Using reference TRBV19 and TRBJ2-5 for the parts outside the CDR3, the full variable domain is DGGITQSPKYLFRKEGQNVTLSCEQNLNHDAMYWYRQDPGQGLRLIYYSQIVNDFQKGDIAEGYSVSREKKESFPLTVTSAQKNPTAFYLCASSIPPQETQYFGPGTRLLVL.

The genes are TRBV27 and TRBJ1-4; 12 bases match TRBD1. The CDR3 is 18 amino acids. V lost 6 bases to trimming and J lost 10 bases; unmatched junction nucleotides: 18. Germline CDR1 is MNHEY and CDR2 is SMNVEV (reference sequence). The CDR3 region is CASSPPGQGALAPPKLFF. Here the CDR3 DNA reads TGTGCCAGCAGCCCTCCGGGACAGGGGGCACTTGCTCCCCCAAAACTGTTTTTT.

This sequence joins TRBV6-5 and TRBJ1-4; D is uncertain. Germline V gene data show CDR1 as MNHEY and CDR2 as SVGAGI. The CDR3 sequence is 13 residues long. V lost 6 bases to trimming and J lost 11 bases, with 16 bases between them. As DNA, the CDR3 is TGTGCCAGCAGCCCAGACCCCTTTGGGAAACTGTTTTTT. Protein product: CASSPDPFGKLFF.